The TCR beta chain described here comes from a study of cytomegalovirus exposure and HLA in healthy donors (dated by TCRdb to about 2017). As for the study more broadly: In an earlier analysis of 450 to 750 of the donors, approximately 260 Gb of sequence data and about 110 million unique TCR beta sequences from about 179 million T cells were reported. Approximately 310 gigabases of sequencing data and 70 million to 100 million unique TCR sequences made up an early release that covered approximately 620 HLA-typed donors. Among the roughly 390 genotyped donors, 81% belonged to the genetic ancestry cluster associated with self-reported Caucasian donors. The aim of the study was to test whether cataloging public T cell receptors could identify signatures of past pathogen exposure. Using immunosequencing, the study profiled T cell repertoires from 666 subjects and related those repertoires to cytomegalovirus serostatus. A separate validation cohort of over 95 different subjects was used in addition to the approximately 700-subject first cohort. High-throughput TCR immunosequencing, statistical association of individual TCRs with disease status, and machine learning were combined to predict cytomegalovirus infection status. A later analysis re-examined previously published TCR beta repertoires from 600 to 700 donors and added high-resolution HLA genotyping to investigate patterns of TCR occurrence. In the later analysis, no new phenotypic data were used to find candidate immune exposures; instead, reliance was placed on TCR beta sequences and their occurrence across donors. To decide whether each TCR beta V gene segment behaved as functional or pseudogenic, an earlier analysis of some 600 of the donors relied on high-throughput TCR beta sequencing. Donor age, sex, ethnicity and CMV serostatus were collected together with the repertoire data. Genome-wide SNP genotypes for about three fifths of the roughly 700 donors were used in a later genetic analysis, which treated that subset as a discovery cohort. All discovery cohort repertoires had been generated on a single sequencing platform. Both class I and class II loci were covered by HLA typing, at four-digit resolution. Typing coverage varied by locus: roughly 620-640 donors for A, B, C, DRB1 and DQB1; roughly 510 for DQA1; approximately 570 for DPA1; around 490 for DPB1. Several DR-DQ haplotypes were treated as single units for association and clustering because of strong linkage in the cohort. Across some 400 genotyped donors of the cohort, an average of approximately 240,000 unique TCR beta nucleotide sequences per donor were sequenced, and 15% to 20% of those sequences were non-productive.

Here is what the overall study found, with its caveats: Compared with the roughly 700-donor mean, donors in an Asian-associated ancestry cluster had fewer N-insertions in productive TCRs, according to a later genetic analysis. In a later analysis, HLA-associated TCR beta chains showed more clonal expansion and lower generation probabilities than non-associated chains that were equally common. A cluster of highly shared sequence variants was judged likely to represent a technical artifact of the sequencing pipeline. According to a later analysis, most CMV-associated TCR beta chains appeared to be HLA-restricted, and the HLA associations seemed to be driven largely by CMV exposure. Correlated functional status among segregating V segments might be attributable to linkage disequilibrium, but an unknown experimental factor could not be ruled out. In a later analysis, about 17,000 TCR beta sequences were associated with specific HLA alleles at a false discovery rate of 0.05. The presence/absence analyses assumed that sequencing depth was roughly uniform across donors, and that assumption may not be true. An association between a missense DCLRE1C variant and V-gene and J-gene trimming of TCR beta chains was found in a later genetic analysis and replicated in an independent cohort. The authors suggested that the approach could potentially be generalized to other disease states and immunological phenotypes. In vitro tests confirmed that a few of the cytomegalovirus-associated TCR beta chains recognize cytomegalovirus antigens. Several of the top co-occurrence clusters appeared to be linked to parvovirus B19, influenza, CMV and Epstein-Barr virus, according to a later analysis. In an earlier analysis of 500 to 650 of the donors, most TCR beta V segments appeared in productive rearrangements about 87% or about 30% of the time, broadly matching IMGT annotations. A further reported finding was that TCR beta sequences accurately predicted the HLA-A and HLA-B alleles for most subjects in the first cohort. In this cohort, only TCR beta chains were sequenced, and detectable features were limited by the absence of alpha or paired-chain data. Cytomegalovirus status was reported to be diagnosed by the classifier with high specificity and sensitivity in both the original and validation cohorts. The study gave a list of roughly 150 TCR beta chains associated with cytomegalovirus. The only immune exposure information available for the cohort was CMV serostatus. The earlier analysis of about 600 of the donors excluded around 17 rarely observed V segments, including chromosome 9 orphons, because counts were too low. Across donors, most TCR sequences were observed very rarely, whereas some public TCRs were present in many individuals. Some IMGT-functional V segments, including TRBV6-2 and TRBV6-3, could not be distinguished by the 87-base-pair reads and were therefore excluded. Strong co-occurrence of HLA alleles, especially DR and DQ, made assigning TCR associations to individual alleles difficult. In a later analysis, TCR association rates were found to vary across HLA loci, with the most associated TCRs seen for DRB1 alleles and the fewest for HLA-C alleles. HLA typing was unavailable for some donors at each locus, so association tests used only the typed subset.

Worth noting for this clone: This receptor's antigen is unknown. Within one base of it there is no much larger clone, and no base qualities were kept.

The library was prepared using the immunoSEQ multiplex PCR assay. For the multiplex PCR, a mixture combining 60 forward primers for TCR Vbeta segments and 13 reverse primers for TCR Jbeta segments was used. The CDR3 region of rearranged TCR beta genes was amplified from genomic DNA by a multiplex PCR assay. The Illumina HiSeq System was used to sequence the amplified TCR beta libraries as 87-base-pair reads. The published analysis was carried out like this. In a later analysis, roughly 80 million unique TCR beta chains were counted across the approximately 670 repertoires, and about 10 million of these chains were shared by at least two donors. A nearest-neighbor algorithm error-corrected the raw reads and collapsed the reads into unique sequences, merging closely related sequences to remove PCR and sequencing errors. V, D and J gene segments were assigned by aligning CDR3 sequences to IMGT reference sequences. For a sequence to be retained, a match of at least six nucleotides to both a V gene segment and a J gene segment was required. Rearrangements were called productive when the CDR3 lacked stop codons and stayed in frame with V and J; all others were non-productive. CDR3 was defined according to IMGT convention as the region running from the second conserved V-encoded cysteine to the conserved J-encoded phenylalanine. In an earlier analysis of around 640 of the donors, sequences lacking an unambiguous match to a single V gene segment were excluded. An earlier analysis of some 500 of the donors classified V segments as functional when productive rearrangements were above 56.7% and as segregating when the standard deviation between donors was above 5%. A statistical classification framework was developed to diagnose cytomegalovirus status using the catalog of TCR beta chain sequences. In a later analysis, TCR nucleotide sequences were compared against IMGT/GENE-DB human TR gene sequences so that V and J genes could be assigned. A later analysis assigned CDR3 sequences and most-parsimonious VDJ recombination scenarios with the TCRdist pipeline. In a later analysis, each TCR beta chain was defined by its CDR3 amino acid sequence together with its V-gene family, and reads lacking a unique V-gene family were excluded. As a way to deal with suspected cross-contamination and a sequencing artifact, a later analysis dropped 450 to 600 nucleotide sequences that were highly shared and had low generation probability. A later analysis calculated a clonal expansion index for each public chain from normalized within-repertoire ranks of inferred template counts. In a later analysis, generation probabilities were computed using a VDJ recombination model fitted to out-of-frame rearrangements, and the results were checked against IGoR. In a later analysis, TCR-TCR, TCR-HLA and TCR-CMV co-occurrence was scored with hypergeometric tests, and a repertoire-size bias correction was applied to TCR pairs. False discovery rates were estimated in a later analysis by permuting HLA or CMV assignments 20 times. In a later analysis, co-occurring TCRs were grouped using DBSCAN, and TCRdist sequence similarity was added for clustering within HLA-allele-positive subsets. Repertoires with fewer than 30,000 or more than 120,000 public chains were left out of co-occurrence clustering, as were a few repertoires with anomalous nucleotide sharing. TCRdb took this table from immuneACCESS and kept in-frame rearrangements with V and J called. Such tables lack part of the clones; where checked against another copy, unresolved V genes explain under half of the gap, and the rest is unexplained. The V and J calls and clone size were taken over from that table, and D and trimming were inferred from the DNA. Recorded for this sample are about 110,000 clones; around four fifths of them occurred a single time. The top ten hold around 2.9% of the sample.

From V the trimming removes 1 base and from J it removes 6 bases, while the gene matches leave 5 bases of the junction unaccounted for. From cysteine to phenylalanine, the CDR3 is 15 amino acids long. Here the CDR3 DNA is all that survives: 45 bases in frame from base 1. CDR1 and CDR2, per the germline V gene (reference sequence), are MNHEY and SMNVEV. The cohort consisted of 650 to 850 healthy bone marrow donors. At the time of sampling, every cohort member was nominally healthy, though immune exposures that went unrecorded were likely present. The donor was CMV seropositive and was included in the group of 270 or so seropositive cohort members. Each donor provided a peripheral blood sample, and peripheral blood mononuclear cells were used for TCR beta sequencing. Genomic DNA was extracted from the blood cell samples with the Qiagen DNeasy Blood Extraction Kit.

This sequence uses TRBV27 and TRBJ2-1; TRBD1 agrees with 8 junctional bases. The TCR was taken from a woman in her sixties in good health and CMV-seropositive. The material sequenced was PBMCs. CDR3 region: CASSLWSGGGNEQFF. The base sequence is TGTGCCAGCAGTTTATGGTCAGGGGGCGGCAATGAGCAGTTCTTC.